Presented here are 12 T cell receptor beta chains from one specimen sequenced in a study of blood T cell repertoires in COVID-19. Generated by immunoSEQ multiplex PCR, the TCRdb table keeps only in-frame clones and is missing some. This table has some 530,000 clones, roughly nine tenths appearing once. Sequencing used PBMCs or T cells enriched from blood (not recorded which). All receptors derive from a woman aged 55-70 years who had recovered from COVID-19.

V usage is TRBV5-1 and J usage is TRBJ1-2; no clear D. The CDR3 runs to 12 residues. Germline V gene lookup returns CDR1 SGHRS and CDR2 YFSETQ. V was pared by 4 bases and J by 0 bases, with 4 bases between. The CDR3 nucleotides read TGCGCCAGCAGCGAGACTAACTATGGCTACACCTTC. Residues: CASSETNYGYTF.

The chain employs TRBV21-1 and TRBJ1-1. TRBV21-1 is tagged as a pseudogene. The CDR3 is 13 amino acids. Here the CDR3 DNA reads TGTGCCAGCAGCAGCAAGGGGGGGACTGAAGCTTTCTTT. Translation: CASSSKGGTEAFF.

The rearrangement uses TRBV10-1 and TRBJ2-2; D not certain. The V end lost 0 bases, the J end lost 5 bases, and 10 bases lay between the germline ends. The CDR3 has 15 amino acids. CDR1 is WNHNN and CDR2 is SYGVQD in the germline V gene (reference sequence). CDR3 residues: CASSESRVTTGELFF. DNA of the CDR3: TGCGCCAGCAGTGAGTCCCGGGTCACGACCGGGGAGCTGTTTTTT.

The CDR3 here is CAWSLKWGGDEKLFF. CDR3 sequence (DNA): TGTGCCTGGAGTCTGAAATGGGGAGGGGATGAAAAACTGTTTTTT. This chain links TRBV30 with TRBJ1-4; maybe TRBD1 (5 bases). This CDR3 contains 15 residues. V lost 2 bases and J 6 bases, leaving 16 bases between the germline ends. Germline V gene lookup returns CDR1 GTSNPN and CDR2 SVGIG (reference sequence).

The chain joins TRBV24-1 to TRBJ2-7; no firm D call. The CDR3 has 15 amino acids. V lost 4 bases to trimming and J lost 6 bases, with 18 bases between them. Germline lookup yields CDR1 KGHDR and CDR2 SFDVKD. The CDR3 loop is CATSEPAKPGSEQYV. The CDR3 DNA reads TGTGCCACCAGTGAGCCGGCAAAACCGGGTTCCGAGCAGTACGTC.

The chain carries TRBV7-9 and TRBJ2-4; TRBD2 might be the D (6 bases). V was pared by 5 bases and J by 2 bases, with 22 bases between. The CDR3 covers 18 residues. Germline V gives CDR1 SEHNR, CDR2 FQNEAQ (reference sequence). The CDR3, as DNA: TGTGCCAGCAGCACCTCCCGGGGGAGAGGACTAACCAAAAACATTCAGTACTTC. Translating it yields CASSTSRGRGLTKNIQYF.

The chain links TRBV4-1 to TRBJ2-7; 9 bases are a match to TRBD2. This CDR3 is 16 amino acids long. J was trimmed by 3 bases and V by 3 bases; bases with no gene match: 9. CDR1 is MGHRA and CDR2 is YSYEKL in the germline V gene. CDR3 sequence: CASSHEPLAGLYEQYF. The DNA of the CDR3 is TGCGCCAGCAGCCACGAACCCCTAGCGGGGCTCTACGAGCAGTACTTC.

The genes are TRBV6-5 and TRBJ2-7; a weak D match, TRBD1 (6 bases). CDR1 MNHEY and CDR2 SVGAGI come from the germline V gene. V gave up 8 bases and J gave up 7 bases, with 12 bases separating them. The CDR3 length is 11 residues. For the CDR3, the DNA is TGTGCCAGCGGGGGCGGGTCGGAGCAGTACTTC. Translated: CASGGGSEQYF.

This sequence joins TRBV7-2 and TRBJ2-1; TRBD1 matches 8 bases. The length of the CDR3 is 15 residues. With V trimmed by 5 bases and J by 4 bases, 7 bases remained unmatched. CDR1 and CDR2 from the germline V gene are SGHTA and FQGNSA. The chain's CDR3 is CASSPGTGTYNEQFF. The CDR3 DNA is TGTGCCAGCAGCCCCGGGACAGGAACTTACAATGAGCAGTTCTTC.

The CDR3, as DNA: TGTGCCAGCAGAAGACTGGGGGGAATGGATAGAGAGTATGAAAAACTGTTTTTT. It yields the protein CASRRLGGMDREYEKLFF. This chain links TRBV11-2 with TRBJ1-4; perhaps TRBD1 as D (5 bases). Germline loops: CDR1 SGHAT, CDR2 FQNNGV. Trimming took 6 bases from V and 6 from J, leaving 26 bases between them. The CDR3 length is 18 residues.

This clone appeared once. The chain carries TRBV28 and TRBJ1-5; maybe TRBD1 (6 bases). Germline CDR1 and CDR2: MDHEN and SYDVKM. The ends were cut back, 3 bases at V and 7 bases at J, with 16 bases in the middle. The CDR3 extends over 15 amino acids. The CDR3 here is CASSLLRGGRQPQHF. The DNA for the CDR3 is TGTGCCAGCAGTTTGCTTCGGGGGGGCCGGCAGCCCCAGCATTTT.

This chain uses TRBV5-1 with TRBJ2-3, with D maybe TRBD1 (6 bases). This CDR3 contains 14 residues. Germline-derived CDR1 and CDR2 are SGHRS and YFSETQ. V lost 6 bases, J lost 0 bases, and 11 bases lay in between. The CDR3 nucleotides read TGCGCCAGCATGGTGGGGGCCAGCACAGATACGCAGTATTTT. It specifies CASMVGASTDTQYF.